The sequence of this T cell receptor beta chain was determined in a study of blood T cell repertoires in COVID-19. About the research overall: Samples of COVID-19 (acute and convalescent) were obtained from the United States, Italy and Spain. Nucleic acid was either cDNA or gDNA, and it came from T cells, B-cell-depleted T cells, or PBMCs.

In the study's own analysis: Scientists estimated how many nucleated cells there were by amplifying reference gene primers. Measured with immunoSEQ multiplex PCR; TCRdb has only the in-frame clones, and not every one. V, J and clone size are taken as reported in that table, and D and trimming were inferred from the DNA itself. The table has some 70,000 clones, roughly 89% seen once. CDR3 size: 15 residues. Germline loops: CDR1 SGHRS, CDR2 YFSETQ. Unmatched junction bases numbered 11, after V lost 4 bases and J lost 9 bases. There are a few counts of this clone. Sequencing was performed on peripheral blood. This chain uses TRBV5-1 with TRBJ1-2; the match to TRBD1 covers 11 bases. The clonotype was recovered from a man younger than 45 with acute or convalescent COVID-19. This CDR3 is CASSPNSGTGGSYTF. The CDR3 DNA is TGCGCCAGCAGCCCAAACTCCGGGACAGGGGGAAGCTACACCTTC.